A selection of T cell receptor beta chains follows, all from one sample in a study of blood T cell repertoires in COVID-19. Libraries were prepared by immunoSEQ multiplex PCR; TCRdb keeps only in-frame clonotypes and omits some of them. The sample holds 150,000 to 200,000 clones, approximately 88% seen once. The sequenced sample was peripheral blood. These receptors were obtained from a human donor in a cohort sampled during active COVID-19. CDR3s include the opening cysteine and the closing phenylalanine or tryptophan. Fields, in order: J gene, D gene, V gene, CDR3 length, clone size, CDR3 DNA, CDR3 protein. D genes are given only for firm matches. Some rows mark clone size as missing; the rest say once, few, many or name a class of expanded clone.

>TRBJ2-7|TRBD1|TRBV25-1|17|once
TGTGCCAGCAGTGAAGGGCCCACAGGGGACAATTCCTACGAGCAGTACTTC
CASSEGPTGDNSYEQYF
>TRBJ2-7|TRBD1|TRBV16|15|once
TGTGCCAGCAGCCTGGGACAGGGATACTCCTACGAGCAGTACTTC
CASSLGQGYSYEQYF
>TRBJ2-4|TRBD1|TRBV18|13|-
TGTGCCAGCTCACAAACAGGGGCCAACATTCAGTACTTC
CASSQTGANIQYF
>TRBJ2-1|TRBD1|TRBV9|16|-
TGTGCCAGCAGCGTGGGTCCCGGGACAGGGGCGTATGAGCAGTTCTTC
CASSVGPGTGAYEQFF
>TRBJ1-1|-|TRBV21-1|16|-
TGTGCCAGCAGCAAAGATGAGAGGACAGAGAACACTGAAGCTTTCTTT
CASSKDERTENTEAFF
>TRBJ2-5|TRBD2|TRBV27|14|few
TGTGCCAGCATTCCCGGGAGGGGAATAAAGACCCAGTACTTC
CASIPGRGIKTQYF
>TRBJ1-1|-|TRBV19|13|once
TGTGCCAGTAGTATCCGCGCCGGTCCCGGAGCTTTCTTT
CASSIRAGPGAFF
>TRBJ2-5|TRBD2|TRBV6-1|16|-
TGTGCCAGCAGTGCCCAAGGACTAGCGTACCAAGAGACCCAGTACTTC
CASSAQGLAYQETQYF
>TRBJ1-2|-|TRBV9|13|once
TGTGCCAGCAGCGTGGGCGGGGACTATGGCTACACCTTC
CASSVGGDYGYTF
>TRBJ2-3|TRBD2|TRBV4-3|18|-
TGCGCCAGCAGCCAAATAACTAGCGGGGGGACTTCCACAGATACGCAGTATTTT
CASSQITSGGTSTDTQYF
>TRBJ2-7|-|TRBV19|13|-
TGTGCCAGTAGTGAGACAGGCTCCTACGAGCAGTACTTC
CASSETGSYEQYF
>TRBJ2-7|-|TRBV11-2|14|-
TGTGCCAGCAGCTTTGCAGGGGGGTCGAGGGAGCAGTACTTC
CASSFAGGSREQYF
>TRBJ1-1|-|TRBV6-5|14|-
TGTGCCAGCAGTAGCCCGATTGCTCGGACTGAAGCTTTCTTT
CASSSPIARTEAFF
>TRBJ2-7|-|TRBV7-8|13|-
TGTGCCAGCAGCCCTGGACTTCCCTACGAGCAGTACTTC
CASSPGLPYEQYF
>TRBJ2-7|TRBD1|TRBV28|14|-
TGTGCCAGCAGGGACGGGACAGGGTTCTTCGAGCAGTACTTC
CASRDGTGFFEQYF
>TRBJ2-7|TRBD1|TRBV5-5|13|-
TGTGCCAGCAGCTCACAGGGGTTCTACGAGCAGTACTTC
CASSSQGFYEQYF
>TRBJ1-5|TRBD1|TRBV27|14|-
TGTGCCAGCCAATCGGGACAGGGGGATCAGCCCCAGCATTTT
CASQSGQGDQPQHF
>TRBJ2-6|-|TRBV9|18|-
TGTGCCAGCAGCGTAGGGGGCAGGCGGTCATCTGGGGCCAACGTCCTGACTTTC
CASSVGGRRSSGANVLTF
>TRBJ2-1|TRBD2|TRBV7-9|16|-
TGTGCCAGTCGTCTGGGCGGGAGGGGGACCTACAATGAGCAGTTCTTC
CASRLGGRGTYNEQFF
>TRBJ2-7|TRBD1|TRBV6-5|15|-
TGTGCCAGCAGTTACTCGGGGACAGAAAATGAGGAGCAGTACTTC
CASSYSGTENEEQYF
>TRBJ1-2|-|TRBV9|12|once
TGTGCCAGCAGCACAGGGTTTAGTGGCTACACCTTC
CASSTGFSGYTF
>TRBJ1-1|-|TRBV5-4|15|-
TGTGCCAGCAGCTTGTGGGGGGGGATGAACACTGAAGCTTTCTTT
CASSLWGGMNTEAFF
>TRBJ2-1|TRBD2|TRBV7-9|16|few
TGTGCCAGCAGCATTAGCGGGAGTGCCTTCTTGAATGAGCAGTTCTTC
CASSISGSAFLNEQFF
>TRBJ2-5|TRBD2|TRBV5-1|13|-
TGCGCCAGCAGACCGGGACTAGAAGAGACCCAGTACTTC
CASRPGLEETQYF
>TRBJ2-1|TRBD2|TRBV28|15|few
TGTGCCAGCAGTTTTATAGGACTAGCGGGGAATGAGCAGTTCTTC
CASSFIGLAGNEQFF
>TRBJ2-7|TRBD1|TRBV7-6|15|once
TGTGCCAGCAGCAAATCGACAGGGGGCCCCTACGAGCAGTACTTC
CASSKSTGGPYEQYF
>TRBJ2-7|-|TRBV19|17|once
TGTGCCAGTAGTATTGGGGCTTCGAGCGGACAGCTCTACGAGCAGTACTTC
CASSIGASSGQLYEQYF
>TRBJ2-5|TRBD1|TRBV4-1|15|-
TGCGCCAGCAGCCAAGTTGACAGGGTAAAAGAGACCCAGTACTTC
CASSQVDRVKETQYF
>TRBJ2-1|TRBD2|TRBV4-3|17|-
TGCGCCAGCAGCCAAGATCCTGCTAGCGGGGGGTTGTATGAGCAGTTCTTC
CASSQDPASGGLYEQFF
>TRBJ1-2|-|TRBV30|19|-
TGTGCCTGGAGTGTCTTCGCAGGGACTTTTTCGCCGTCCGCCTATGGCTACACCTTC
CAWSVFAGTFSPSAYGYTF
>TRBJ2-5|TRBD1|TRBV5-1|14|-
TGCGCCAGCAGCTTGACGCCAGGGGGAGAGACCCAGTACTTC
CASSLTPGGETQYF
>TRBJ2-3|-|TRBV4-1|15|-
TGCGCCAGCAGCCGAACCAACAGGGGCACAGATACGCAGTATTTT
CASSRTNRGTDTQYF
>TRBJ1-5|TRBD1|TRBV30|14|-
TGTGCCTTCCACCAGGGGGATGGCAATCAGCCCCAGCATTTT
CAFHQGDGNQPQHF
>TRBJ1-2|-|TRBV6-1|15|once
TGTGCCAGCAGTGAAGGACCGGGGGGCCTCTATGGCTACACCTTC
CASSEGPGGLYGYTF
>TRBJ1-2|TRBD1|TRBV5-6|14|-
TGTGCCAGCAGCATAATGACAGGGAACTATGGCTACACCTTC
CASSIMTGNYGYTF